Each of the 22 T cell receptor beta chains below was sequenced from the same sample in a study of blood T cells in healthy people across ages. With a J-beta primer mix and a sample-barcoded 5' primer, a second PCR ran about 7 to 11 cycles. TCRdb called the 5' RACE reads again in MiXCR, with one record for every CDR3 protein. The sample yields about a million distinct CDR3 sequences, about 51% seen once. The sequencing input was blood. The receptor source for this set is a woman between 55 and 75 years old in good health.

This clonotype was seen ten or more times. The genes are TRBV6-2 or TRBV6-3 and TRBJ2-5; D gene unclear. Germline V lookup: CDR1 MNHEY, CDR2 SVGEGT. This CDR3 spans 16 amino acids. The V end lost 7 bases, the J end lost 5 bases, and 23 bases lay between the germline ends. CDR3 sequence: CASKAYDARPQETQYF. The DNA of the CDR3 is TGTGCCAGCAAGGCCTATGATGCACGACCCCAGGAGACCCAGTACTTC.

J is TRBJ1-2 and V is TRBV11-2; D is unresolved. This CDR3 spans 11 amino acids. V shed 3 bases and J shed 9 bases, with 8 bases lying between them. Germline-derived CDR1 and CDR2 are SGHAT and FQNNGV. CDR3 loop: CASSLGFRYTF. The DNA for the CDR3 is TGTGCCAGCAGCTTGGGGTTTCGCTACACCTTC.

V is TRBV27 and J is TRBJ2-1; a weak D match, TRBD2 (6 bases). The germline V and J ends were trimmed by 4 bases and 6 bases, with 22 bases remaining between them. Looked up from germline, CDR1 is MNHEY and CDR2 is SMNVEV (reference sequence). This CDR3 contains 17 residues. The CDR3 region has the DNA TGTGCCAGCAGTTCAACCCCCACGGGACTCCTCCTCAATGAGCAGTTCTTC. It translates to CASSSTPTGLLLNEQFF.

This chain connects TRBV30 to TRBJ1-5; possible D gene TRBD1, 5 bases. Germline V gives CDR1 GTSNPN, CDR2 SVGIG (reference sequence). There are 13 residues in the CDR3. V was pared by 3 bases and J by 7 bases, with 13 bases between. The DNA of the CDR3 is TGTGCCTGGAGCGCTAGGGGCCTGCAGCCCCAGCATTTT. Its protein product is CAWSARGLQPQHF.

The gene calls are TRBV29-1 and TRBJ2-7, with 7 bases fitting TRBD2. This CDR3 spans 14 amino acids. Germline V gives CDR1 SQVTM, CDR2 ANQGSEA. CDR3 coding DNA: TGCAGTGCTCCAGGCGGGAGCTTAAAGTACGAGCAGTACTTC. It specifies CSAPGGSLKYEQYF.

The chain has TRBV20-1 and TRBJ2-7; 12 nucleotides align to TRBD2. J was trimmed by 3 bases and V by 8 bases; bases with no gene match: 11. The CDR3 runs to 15 residues. The germline V gene encodes CDR1 DFQATT and CDR2 SNEGSKA (reference sequence). CDR3 nucleotides: TGCAGTCACCGTCGACTAGCGGGAGTAGACTACGAGCAGTACTTC. Amino acid sequence: CSHRRLAGVDYEQYF.

This clonotype was counted between two and nine times. The chain uses TRBV4-2 and TRBJ2-3, with TRBD2 as a possible D gene (5 bases). With 1 base removed from V and 0 bases from J, the gap between germline ends came to 11 bases. The CDR3 totals 16 residues. Germline loops: CDR1 LGHNA, CDR2 YNFKEQ. DNA for the CDR3: TGTGCCAGCAGCCAAGGCCCTGGACTCAGCACAGATACGCAGTATTTT. It is translated as CASSQGPGLSTDTQYF.

This clonotype was seen just once. The rearrangement uses TRBV7-2 and TRBJ2-4; TRBD2 is a possible D gene (6 bases). The J call is doubtful: the DNA matches TRBJ2-7 better. Germline V gives CDR1 SGHTA, CDR2 FQGNSA. The CDR3 extends over 15 amino acids. The CDR3 loop is CASSASGASIYEQYF. The CDR3 DNA reads TGTGCCAGCAGCGCTTCGGGAGCGTCTATATACGAGCAGTACTTC.

The rearrangement uses TRBV5-1 and TRBJ2-7; D is ambiguous. Trimming stripped 4 bases from V and 3 bases from J, with 20 bases between. This CDR3 region has 16 residues. Germline V CDR1 and CDR2: SGHRS, YFSETQ. CDR3 protein: CASSPLHSNPLYEQYF. The CDR3 DNA sequence: TGCGCCAGCAGCCCCTTACACAGCAACCCACTCTACGAGCAGTACTTC.

The chain employs TRBV12-3 or TRBV12-4 and TRBJ2-4; 7 bases align to TRBD2. V lost 7 bases and J lost 0; bases outside the gene matches: 6. The CDR3 has 15 residues. The CDR3 here is CASTRGVLAKNIQYF. The CDR3 DNA follows: TGTGCCAGCACCCGGGGGGTGCTAGCCAAAAACATTCAGTACTTC.

This clonotype was seen only a few times. V is TRBV9 and J is TRBJ1-5, with unresolved D. Germline V lookup: CDR1 SGDLS, CDR2 YYNGEE. CDR3 length: 13 residues. V dropped 0 bases and J dropped 7 bases, with 8 bases sitting between them. CDR3 in DNA: TGTGCCAGCAGCGTAGGTGATTGGCAGCCCCAGCATTTT. Its protein product is CASSVGDWQPQHF.

Points on this clonotype: A much larger clone differs from this one at a single base, so this may be a read error. The chain links TRBV7-9 to TRBJ1-1; no reliable D call. From germline, CDR1 is SEHNR and CDR2 FQNEAQ (reference sequence). This CDR3 is built from 14 residues. Trimming took 1 base from V and 0 from J, leaving 6 bases between them. The CDR3 nucleotides are TGTGCCAGCAGCTTAGTGAATATGAACACTGAAGCTTTCTTT. It is translated as CASSLVNMNTEAFF.

V gene TRBV20-1 combines with J gene TRBJ2-1; 7 bases agree with TRBD1. Trimming at V came to 4 bases and at J to 3 bases, leaving 9 bases not matched to a gene. CDR1 DFQATT and CDR2 SNEGSKA come from the germline V gene (reference sequence). The CDR3 loop spans 15 amino acids. The CDR3 nucleotides are TGCAGTGCTACGTATCGACAGGGCCTCTACAATGAGCAGTTCTTC. Protein sequence: CSATYRQGLYNEQFF.

The V call is TRBV9, the J call TRBJ2-4; TRBD1 matches at 8 bases. In germline, CDR1 is SGDLS, CDR2 YYNGEE. With V trimmed by 3 bases and J by 5 bases, 7 bases remained unmatched. This CDR3 is built from 15 residues. In nucleotides, the CDR3 is TGTGCCAGCAGCGCCGACAGGGGCGGTCAAAACATTCAGTACTTC. Protein product: CASSADRGGQNIQYF.

The rearrangement joins TRBV4-2 to TRBJ2-7, with unresolved D. With 0 bases removed from V and 0 bases from J, the gap between germline ends came to 18 bases. The germline CDR1 and CDR2 sequences are LGHNA and YNFKEQ. This CDR3 contains 18 residues. The DNA for the CDR3 is TGTGCCAGCAGCCAAGATTTGGGCTCTGAAATCTTCTCCTACGAGCAGTACTTC. Translated: CASSQDLGSEIFSYEQYF.

This clonotype was picked up a small number of times. CDR3 amino acids: CASSQPRDSQETQYF. DNA of the CDR3: TGCGCCAGCAGCCAACCTCGGGACTCCCAAGAGACCCAGTACTTC. This chain connects TRBV4-1 to TRBJ2-5; a weak D match, TRBD2 (6 bases). Germline values: CDR1 MGHRA, CDR2 YSYEKL. Trimming took 2 bases from V and 1 from J, leaving 11 bases between them. This CDR3 is 15 amino acids long.

The chain joins TRBV28 to TRBJ2-3, with D uncertain. The germline CDR1 and CDR2 sequences are MDHEN and SYDVKM. The CDR3 is 13 amino acids. V lost 3 bases and J 5 bases, leaving 9 bases between the germline ends. The CDR3 DNA follows: TGTGCCAGCAGTTTTTTTATCCGAGATACGCAGTATTTT. It yields the protein CASSFFIRDTQYF. The entire variable domain, with the rest obtained from reference TRBV28 and TRBJ2-3, is as follows: DVKVTQSSRYLVKRTGEKVFLECVQDMDHENMFWYRQDPGLGLRLIYFSYDVKMKEKGDIPEGYSVSREKKERFSLILESASTNQTSMYLCASSFFIRDTQYFGPGTRLTVL.

The rearrangement joins TRBV3-1 to TRBJ2-7, with D tentatively TRBD1 (6 bases). The germline CDR1 and CDR2 sequences are LGHDT and YNNKEL (reference sequence). Trimming left V 7 bases short and J 9 bases short, with 19 bases between. This CDR3 has 13 amino acids. This CDR3 reads CASTPISGAGQYF. The CDR3 coding sequence is TGTGCCAGCACCCCTATCTCAGGGGCCGGGCAGTACTTC.

This clonotype occurred a few times. The chain couples TRBV27 to TRBJ1-4; 9 bases fit TRBD1. Germline assignment: CDR1 MNHEY and CDR2 SMNVEV (reference sequence). Germline trimming cut 5 bases from V and 6 bases from J; bases unmatched to any gene: 4. This CDR3 spans 14 amino acids. In DNA form, the CDR3 reads TGTGCCAGCAGTCTACGGACAGGGGATGAAAAACTGTTTTTT. Translation: CASSLRTGDEKLFF.

This chain uses TRBV5-1 with TRBJ1-1; D is unresolved. The V end was cut by 5 bases, the J end by 3 bases, with 11 bases between. Germline loops: CDR1 SGHRS, CDR2 YFSETQ. The CDR3 contains 13 residues. CDR3 DNA sequence: TGCGCCAGCAGATTCAATGGGGACACTGAAGCTTTCTTT. Translation: CASRFNGDTEAFF.

This chain links TRBV6-6 with TRBJ2-1, with D possibly being TRBD2 (5 bases). CDR3 length equals 16 residues. V dropped 5 bases and J dropped 7 bases, with 21 bases sitting between them. Germline CDR1 MNHNY, CDR2 SVGAGI (reference sequence). The CDR3, as DNA: TGTGCCAGCAGTGACCGAACTAGTTCTCTCCGTAATGAGCAGTTCTTC. Its translation is CASSDRTSSLRNEQFF.

V gene TRBV4-2 combines with J gene TRBJ2-7, with D perhaps TRBD2 (6 bases). Germline-derived CDR1 and CDR2 are LGHNA and YNFKEQ. V was pared by 4 bases and J by 4 bases, with 11 bases between. The CDR3 is 13 residues long. The CDR3 DNA reads as TGTGCCAGCAGCCCCTTTCTAGCGTACGAGCAGTACTTC. This encodes CASSPFLAYEQYF.